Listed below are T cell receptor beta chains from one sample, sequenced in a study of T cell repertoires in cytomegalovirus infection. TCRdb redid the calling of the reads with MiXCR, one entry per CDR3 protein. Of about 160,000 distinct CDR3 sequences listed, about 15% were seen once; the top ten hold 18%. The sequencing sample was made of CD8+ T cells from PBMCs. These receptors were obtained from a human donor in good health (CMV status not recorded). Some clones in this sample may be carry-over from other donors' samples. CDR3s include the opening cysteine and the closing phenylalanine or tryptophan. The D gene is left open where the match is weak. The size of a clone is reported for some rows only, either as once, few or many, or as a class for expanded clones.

DNA: TGTGCCAGCACTCCGGGACAGGGGGCCAGCTACAATGAGCAGTTCTTC
CDR3: CASTPGQGASYNEQFF
size: .
J: TRBJ2-1
D: TRBD1
V: TRBV12-3/TRBV12-4

DNA: TGTGCCAGCAGCGACAACGTACAGGGGGTGGCGGAGACCCAGTACTTC
CDR3: CASSDNVQGVAETQYF
size: few
J: TRBJ2-5
D: TRBD1
V: TRBV7-9

DNA: TGTGCCAGCACCCCCGGGACAGGAGTAGGGGAGACCCAGTACTTC
CDR3: CASTPGTGVGETQYF
size: .
J: TRBJ2-5
D: TRBD1
V: TRBV6-5

DNA: TGTGCCAGCAGCTTAGAAGGGAGGTACGAGCAGTACTTC
CDR3: CASSLEGRYEQYF
size: few
J: TRBJ2-7
D: .
V: TRBV7-9

DNA: TGTGCCAGCAAAATGACAACGGGGGGCCTCGAGCAGTACTTC
CDR3: CASKMTTGGLEQYF
size: few
J: TRBJ2-7
D: .
V: TRBV6-5

DNA: TGTGCCAGTAGTATAGGGAACACCTACAATGAGCAGTTCTTC
CDR3: CASSIGNTYNEQFF
size: few
J: TRBJ2-1
D: .
V: TRBV19

DNA: TGTGCCAGCACCCCGCTGGAGGATGAGCAGTTCTTC
CDR3: CASTPLEDEQFF
size: few
J: TRBJ2-1
D: .
V: TRBV7-6

DNA: TGTGCCAGCGGTTTTTTGGGACATGAGCAGTTCTTC
CDR3: CASGFLGHEQFF
size: .
J: TRBJ2-1
D: .
V: TRBV7-2

DNA: TGTGCCAGCAGCCCCGAGCCAGTCGGGGCCTACAATGAGCAGTTCTTC
CDR3: CASSPEPVGAYNEQFF
size: few
J: TRBJ2-1
D: .
V: TRBV7-6

DNA: TGTGCCAGCAGCGTGGACGGGAAAAACTACGAGCAGTACTTC
CDR3: CASSVDGKNYEQYF
size: .
J: TRBJ2-7
D: .
V: TRBV9

DNA: TGCGCCAGCAGCCAAGGCGGGACAGGGACCTACGAGCAGTACTTC
CDR3: CASSQGGTGTYEQYF
size: .
J: TRBJ2-7
D: TRBD1
V: TRBV4-3

DNA: TGTGCCAGCAGTAACGACAGGGAGAGGGAGACCGGGGAGCTGTTTTTT
CDR3: CASSNDRERETGELFF
size: many
J: TRBJ2-2
D: TRBD1
V: TRBV28

DNA: TGTGCCAGCTGCCGTCCGGGACGGCGGACGGATGGCTACACCTTC
CDR3: CASCRPGRRTDGYTF
size: .
J: TRBJ1-2
D: .
V: TRBV6-2/TRBV6-3

DNA: TGCAGTGCTAGTCCGGGCGGGGCCAGCAACACAGATACGCAGTATTTT
CDR3: CSASPGGASNTDTQYF
size: .
J: TRBJ2-3
D: .
V: TRBV20-1

DNA: TGTGCCAGCCGCCCTATCCTAGGGGACAATGAGCAGTTCTTC
CDR3: CASRPILGDNEQFF
size: .
J: TRBJ2-1
D: .
V: TRBV27

DNA: TGTGCCAGCAGTTACGGGGTAAGGGACAGGGACTACAATGAGCAGTTCTTC
CDR3: CASSYGVRDRDYNEQFF
size: .
J: TRBJ2-1
D: TRBD1
V: TRBV6-2/TRBV6-3

DNA: TGTGCCAGCAGCTTGATGGGGTATGACACAGATACGCAGTATTTT
CDR3: CASSLMGYDTDTQYF
size: few
J: TRBJ2-3
D: .
V: TRBV7-2

DNA: TGTGCCAGCATCCCAACGGAGGGAGAGACCCAGTACTTC
CDR3: CASIPTEGETQYF
size: few
J: TRBJ2-5
D: .
V: TRBV6-1

DNA: TGTGCCAGCAGCTTAGCTAGCGGGAGAAACAATGAGCAGTTCTTC
CDR3: CASSLASGRNNEQFF
size: .
J: TRBJ2-1
D: TRBD2
V: TRBV7-9

DNA: TGTGCCAGCAGCTTGGCCTCGGATCTGTACGAGCAGTACTTC
CDR3: CASSLASDLYEQYF
size: .
J: TRBJ2-7
D: .
V: TRBV5-5

DNA: TGTGCCAGCAGCTTAGAGGGTGACTACTCCTACAATGAGCAGTTCTTC
CDR3: CASSLEGDYSYNEQFF
size: .
J: TRBJ2-1
D: .
V: TRBV7-2

DNA: TGCAGTGCGGACCGGGACAGCCCCTACAATGAGCAGTTCTTC
CDR3: CSADRDSPYNEQFF
size: .
J: TRBJ2-1
D: TRBD1
V: TRBV20-1

DNA: TGTGCCAGCAGCCCAGGTCCTAGCGGGTATACCTACAATGAGCAGTTCTTC
CDR3: CASSPGPSGYTYNEQFF
size: .
J: TRBJ2-1
D: TRBD2
V: TRBV7-8